A selection of T cell receptor beta chains follows, all from one sample in a study of blood T cell repertoires in COVID-19. Assay used: immunoSEQ multiplex PCR; TCRdb lists only in-frame clones, some missing. The sample records 400,000 or so clones, 80% to 90% being singletons. Material for sequencing was PBMCs or T cells enriched from blood (not recorded which). The receptors originated from a young man who had recovered from COVID-19. CDR3s include the opening cysteine and the closing phenylalanine or tryptophan. Each record gives: clone size, V gene, J gene, D gene, CDR3 DNA, CDR3 protein. A D gene is named only where the DNA matches it firmly. Size tells how often a clone was seen (once, few, many) or the class of an expanded clone, and some rows leave it out.

abundance: NA
v_gene: TRBV21-1
j_gene: TRBJ1-1
d_gene: NA
CDR3nt: TGTGCCAGCAGCATTTTCGATGTCGGCACTGAAGCTTTCTTT
CDR3aa: CASSIFDVGTEAFF

abundance: NA
v_gene: TRBV28
j_gene: TRBJ1-5
d_gene: TRBD1
CDR3nt: TGTGCCAGCAGTTTTCGGACAGGAGTACAGCCCCAGCATTTT
CDR3aa: CASSFRTGVQPQHF

abundance: NA
v_gene: TRBV19
j_gene: TRBJ1-4
d_gene: NA
CDR3nt: TGTGCCAGTAGTACAGGGGACGAAAAACTGTTTTTT
CDR3aa: CASSTGDEKLFF

abundance: NA
v_gene: TRBV5-4
j_gene: TRBJ1-6
d_gene: TRBD1
CDR3nt: TGTGCCAGCAGCTTGTCCTCAGGGGGCAGGACCCTCCACTTT
CDR3aa: CASSLSSGGRTLHF

abundance: once
v_gene: TRBV5-6
j_gene: TRBJ1-1
d_gene: NA
CDR3nt: TGTGCCAGCAGCTTGGCGGTTTTGAACACTGAAGCTTTCTTT
CDR3aa: CASSLAVLNTEAFF

abundance: NA
v_gene: TRBV2
j_gene: TRBJ2-3
d_gene: TRBD1
CDR3nt: TGTGCCAGCATAAAAGTGAAAACGGGACAGGGCGGAGATACGCAGTATTTT
CDR3aa: CASIKVKTGQGGDTQYF

abundance: once
v_gene: TRBV30
j_gene: TRBJ1-2
d_gene: NA
CDR3nt: TGTGCCTGGATTCTCTACTATGGCTACACCTTC
CDR3aa: CAWILYYGYTF

abundance: NA
v_gene: TRBV5-1
j_gene: TRBJ2-6
d_gene: TRBD1
CDR3nt: TGCGCCAGCAGCTTGTCGACAGGGCTCATAACCTACTCTGGGGCCAACGTCCTGACTTTC
CDR3aa: CASSLSTGLITYSGANVLTF

abundance: NA
v_gene: TRBV5-1
j_gene: TRBJ2-2
d_gene: TRBD1
CDR3nt: TGCGCCAGCAGCTCTGGACAGGGGAACACCGGGGAGCTGTTTTTT
CDR3aa: CASSSGQGNTGELFF

abundance: NA
v_gene: TRBV29-1
j_gene: TRBJ1-2
d_gene: NA
CDR3nt: TGCAGCGTTCCACGTTTAGATGGCTACACCTTC
CDR3aa: CSVPRLDGYTF

abundance: NA
v_gene: TRBV12-2
j_gene: TRBJ1-3
d_gene: NA
CDR3nt: TGTGCAAGTCGCTTAACACACCACTTCCAGGGCAAACCTCCTGGAAACACCATATATTTT
CDR3aa: CASRLTHHFQGKPPGNTIYF

abundance: NA
v_gene: TRBV7-2
j_gene: TRBJ2-7
d_gene: NA
CDR3nt: TGTGCCAGCAGCTTTCGCTACGAGCAGTACTTC
CDR3aa: CASSFRYEQYF

abundance: NA
v_gene: TRBV2
j_gene: TRBJ2-3
d_gene: NA
CDR3nt: TGTGCCAGCAAGGACGGGGCAGATACGCAGTATTTT
CDR3aa: CASKDGADTQYF

abundance: NA
v_gene: TRBV7-2
j_gene: TRBJ2-4
d_gene: TRBD1
CDR3nt: TGTGCCAGCAGCTTGTATGGATCGCAGGGGGCCTACATTCAGTACTTC
CDR3aa: CASSLYGSQGAYIQYF

abundance: NA
v_gene: TRBV7-2
j_gene: TRBJ2-1
d_gene: NA
CDR3nt: TGTGCCAGCAGCTCCTTAGTTCTCGAGCAGTTCTTC
CDR3aa: CASSSLVLEQFF

abundance: NA
v_gene: TRBV11-2
j_gene: TRBJ2-7
d_gene: TRBD1
CDR3nt: TGTGCCAGCAGCCTCCTAGGGACAGGGGACTCCTACGAGCAGTACTTC
CDR3aa: CASSLLGTGDSYEQYF

abundance: NA
v_gene: TRBV5-6
j_gene: TRBJ2-3
d_gene: NA
CDR3nt: TGTGCCAGCCGCCCCCCCCCGGGAGACGATGATACGCAGTATTTT
CDR3aa: CASRPPPGDDDTQYF

abundance: few
v_gene: TRBV29-1
j_gene: TRBJ1-2
d_gene: NA
CDR3nt: TGCAGCGCCTGGGGAGGGGCAGGTGAGAATTATGGCTACACCTTC
CDR3aa: CSAWGGAGENYGYTF

abundance: once
v_gene: TRBV19
j_gene: TRBJ1-4
d_gene: NA
CDR3nt: TGTGCCAGTAGTACAGGGGTTGAAAAACTGTTTTTT
CDR3aa: CASSTGVEKLFF

abundance: NA
v_gene: TRBV10-1
j_gene: TRBJ1-5
d_gene: TRBD1
CDR3nt: TGCGCCAGCTGTAAGGGGGCGATCAATCAGCCCCAGCATTTT
CDR3aa: CASCKGAINQPQHF

abundance: NA
v_gene: TRBV6-1
j_gene: TRBJ1-2
d_gene: NA
CDR3nt: TGTGCCAGCAGTGAAGGGCTACAGGGTAGCTATGGCTACACCTTC
CDR3aa: CASSEGLQGSYGYTF

abundance: NA
v_gene: TRBV30
j_gene: TRBJ1-6
d_gene: NA
CDR3nt: TGTGCCTGGTCAGCGGCAACCGATTCACCCCTCCACTTT
CDR3aa: CAWSAATDSPLHF

abundance: once
v_gene: TRBV9
j_gene: TRBJ2-1
d_gene: NA
CDR3nt: TGTGCCAGCAGCAAACGGGACAACTACAATGAGCAGTTCTTC
CDR3aa: CASSKRDNYNEQFF

abundance: NA
v_gene: TRBV10-2
j_gene: TRBJ2-1
d_gene: NA
CDR3nt: TGCGCCAGCACTCCCCGGGAGCCCTCCTACAATGAGCAGTTCTTC
CDR3aa: CASTPREPSYNEQFF

abundance: NA
v_gene: TRBV27
j_gene: TRBJ2-3
d_gene: NA
CDR3nt: TGTGCCAGCAGTTTAACATGGGTGACTGCGGGATATACGCAGTATTTT
CDR3aa: CASSLTWVTAGYTQYF

abundance: NA
v_gene: TRBV11-2
j_gene: TRBJ2-3
d_gene: TRBD1
CDR3nt: TGTGCCAGCAGCTTAGCTCGGGACAGACCCACAGATACGCAGTATTTT
CDR3aa: CASSLARDRPTDTQYF

abundance: NA
v_gene: TRBV4-2
j_gene: TRBJ1-2
d_gene: NA
CDR3nt: TGTGCCAGCACGCCGGAGGCACCTTATGGCTACACCTTC
CDR3aa: CASTPEAPYGYTF

abundance: NA
v_gene: TRBV7-9
j_gene: TRBJ1-2
d_gene: NA
CDR3nt: TGTGCCAGCAGCCCTCGACACGTCTATGGCTACACCTTC
CDR3aa: CASSPRHVYGYTF

abundance: NA
v_gene: TRBV27
j_gene: TRBJ2-7
d_gene: TRBD1
CDR3nt: TGTGCCAGCAGTCCGGACAGGGGCTACGAGCAGTACTTC
CDR3aa: CASSPDRGYEQYF

abundance: NA
v_gene: TRBV4-1
j_gene: TRBJ2-7
d_gene: TRBD1
CDR3nt: TGCGCCAGCAGCCCCAGCGGAGCGGGACAGGGGAGAAGCGAGCAGTACTTC
CDR3aa: CASSPSGAGQGRSEQYF

abundance: NA
v_gene: TRBV28
j_gene: TRBJ2-3
d_gene: TRBD2
CDR3nt: TGTGCCAGCAGTTCCCCACCACATTGGAGCGGGAGTACAGATACGCAGTATTTT
CDR3aa: CASSSPPHWSGSTDTQYF

abundance: NA
v_gene: TRBV12-3/TRBV12-4
j_gene: TRBJ1-1
d_gene: TRBD1
CDR3nt: TGTGCCAGCAGCCGGGACAGGGTTTCTGAAGCTTTCTTT
CDR3aa: CASSRDRVSEAFF

abundance: NA
v_gene: TRBV7-3
j_gene: TRBJ2-7
d_gene: TRBD1
CDR3nt: TGTGCCAGCAGCCAACGGGGACAGGGTGGATACGAGCAGTACTTC
CDR3aa: CASSQRGQGGYEQYF

abundance: NA
v_gene: TRBV10-3
j_gene: TRBJ2-7
d_gene: NA
CDR3nt: TGTGCCGTTCCGCGGGCCTCCTACGAGCAGTACTTC
CDR3aa: CAVPRASYEQYF

abundance: once
v_gene: TRBV5-4
j_gene: TRBJ2-7
d_gene: TRBD1
CDR3nt: TGTGCCAGCAGCCCGGACAGGACCTACGAGCAGTACTTC
CDR3aa: CASSPDRTYEQYF

abundance: NA
v_gene: TRBV2
j_gene: TRBJ1-5
d_gene: TRBD1
CDR3nt: TGTGCCAGCAGTGGACAGGGGTGGGGCAATCAGCCCCAGCATTTT
CDR3aa: CASSGQGWGNQPQHF

abundance: NA
v_gene: TRBV7-9
j_gene: TRBJ2-1
d_gene: NA
CDR3nt: TGTGCCAGCAGCCCGGGCGCTAGCGCTTTGAATGAGCAGTTCTTC
CDR3aa: CASSPGASALNEQFF

abundance: NA
v_gene: TRBV30
j_gene: TRBJ2-5
d_gene: NA
CDR3nt: TGTGCCTGGAGCCCCTACCGAACGGGGACCCAGTACTTC
CDR3aa: CAWSPYRTGTQYF

abundance: once
v_gene: TRBV11-2
j_gene: TRBJ2-2
d_gene: NA
CDR3nt: TGTGCCAGCAGCTTAGATGGGTTTCGGGAAGGGGGTCACACCGGGGAGCTGTTTTTT
CDR3aa: CASSLDGFREGGHTGELFF

abundance: NA
v_gene: TRBV5-1
j_gene: TRBJ1-2
d_gene: NA
CDR3nt: TGCGCCAGCACCAACGGGGGGTATATTAACTATGGCTACACCTTC
CDR3aa: CASTNGGYINYGYTF

abundance: NA
v_gene: TRBV7-9
j_gene: TRBJ2-7
d_gene: TRBD1
CDR3nt: TGTGCCAGCAGCAACACCCCCGGGACAGGGGGCTACGAGCAGTACTTC
CDR3aa: CASSNTPGTGGYEQYF

abundance: NA
v_gene: TRBV19
j_gene: TRBJ1-4
d_gene: NA
CDR3nt: TGTGCCACCTCACTACGGGGGGCGTCCTCAACTAATGAAAAACTGTTTTTT
CDR3aa: CATSLRGASSTNEKLFF